This entry describes one TCR beta chain. Its binding antigen is unknown. The sample holds no much larger clone one base away, and base qualities are not on file. Each collaborating institution followed its own protocols to collect whole blood in K2EDTA tubes. For TCRbeta analysis, collaborators shipped samples in one of three forms: frozen whole blood, isolated PBMCs, or DNA extracted from either of those sample types. The immunoSEQ Assay, a bias-controlled multiplex PCR, was used to amplify TCRbeta CDR3 regions from genomic DNA. In the paper's pipeline: The number of nucleated cells in each sample was estimated by amplification of reference gene primers within the assay. Sequence reads were collapsed and filtered to measure the absolute abundance of every unique TCRbeta CDR3 rearrangement. For each sample, productive Simpson clonality was calculated as the square root of Simpson's diversity index over productive rearrangements. TCRdb carries this immuneACCESS record with in-frame sequences only. Its versions omit some clonotypes, under half of them owing to an unresolved V gene in the studies checked, with the rest unexplained. V and J calls and clone size are those listed in that table; D and trimming were worked out from the DNA. This sample is represented by some 490,000 clones; approximately 85% of them were singletons. The top ten clonotypes cover more than 3% of the sample.

The sample originates from a study of blood T cell repertoires in COVID-19 (dated by TCRdb to 2018 to 2020). As for the study more broadly: Samples from collaborators originated in the United States, Italy and Spain and spanned both the acute and convalescent phases of COVID-19. The material from the prospective study consisted of cDNA or gDNA derived from T cells, B-cell-depleted T cells, or PBMCs. Deeply sampled blood TCRbeta repertoires from subjects exposed to, actively infected with, or recovered from COVID-19 were included in the dataset. The repertoires were made available in a free public database intended to serve as a resource for research on the immune response to SARS-CoV-2. The samples were drawn from the first 160 participants of the ongoing ImmuneRACE study and from roughly 1,300 subjects provided by 6 global collaborators. Nearly every sample came with metadata listing a de-identified subject ID, COVID-19 status, age in years and sex. Where available, HLA class I and class II types were taken from metadata supplied by the sample provider and were not determined by assay-based typing. The study at large found these results: The amount of clinical and demographic metadata varied by source and participant and was provided uncurated.

The receptor comes from a human donor in a cohort sampled during active COVID-19. Sequenced sample: peripheral blood.

The CDR3: CASSPRPERGPGYEQYF. The DNA sequence is TGTGCCAGCAGCCCCCGCCCTGAAAGGGGGCCCGGCTACGAGCAGTACTTC. The chain employs TRBV27 and TRBJ2-7; TRBD1 fits 7 bases in the junction. Taken from the germline V gene (reference sequence), the CDR1 and CDR2 loops are MNHEY and SMNVEV. The germline V end is reduced by 6 bases and the J end by 3 bases; junction bases left unmatched: 17. Its CDR3 holds 17 amino acids, cysteine through phenylalanine. Only the CDR3 portion is preserved as DNA: 51 bases, with reading frame beginning at the first base.